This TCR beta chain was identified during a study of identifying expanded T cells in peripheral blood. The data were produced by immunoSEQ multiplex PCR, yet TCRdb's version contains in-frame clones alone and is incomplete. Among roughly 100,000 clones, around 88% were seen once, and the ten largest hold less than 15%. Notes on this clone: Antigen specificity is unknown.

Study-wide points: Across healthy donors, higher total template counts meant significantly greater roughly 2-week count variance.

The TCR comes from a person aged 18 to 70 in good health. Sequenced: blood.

The CDR3 spells CASSPLRGAQETQYF. The CDR3 coding sequence is TGCGCCAGCAGCCCCCTAAGGGGGGCCCAAGAGACCCAGTACTTC. The chain recombines TRBV4-3 with TRBJ2-5; D is perhaps TRBD1 or TRBD2 (6 bases each). Trimming took 4 bases from V and 1 from J, leaving 13 bases between them. Germline V gene data show CDR1 as LGHNA and CDR2 as YSLEER. This CDR3 has 15 residues.